This TCR beta chain was captured in a study of T cells in Graves' hyperthyroidism and ophthalmopathy. Template material for amplifying TCR beta CDR3 regions consisted of RNA transcripts. HTBI primers were the set used in a first-round RT-PCR of the TCR CDR3. TCRdb processed the multiplex PCR reads anew with MiXCR; each CDR3 protein has one entry. This sample has under 300,000 distinct CDR3 sequences, with around a quarter found just once. This clonotype appeared many times. Material for sequencing was blood. The sequence was collected from a middle-aged man with Graves' hyperthyroidism that later progressed to Graves' ophthalmopathy.

CDR3 in DNA: TGTGCCAGCAGCACCCGGACAGGGGGTGGCTACACCTTC. Translation: CASSTRTGGGYTF. The chain uses TRBV7-3 and TRBJ1-2; 10 bases map to TRBD1. The V gene's germline CDR1 is SGHTA and CDR2 FQGTGA. This CDR3 contains 13 residues. The junction had 4 bases not matched to a gene; V was cut back by 5 bases and J by 7 bases.